The T cell receptor beta chain described here comes from a study of blood T cell repertoires in COVID-19. Profiled with immunoSEQ multiplex PCR; TCRdb holds only in-frame clones, not every one. The sample lists about 80,000 clones, around nine tenths occurring once. The CDR3 sequence is 16 residues long. The V gene lost 5 bases and the J gene lost 1 base, with 17 bases spanning the gap. Germline CDR1 reads MNHEY; CDR2 reads SMNVEV (reference sequence). Sequenced input: peripheral blood. V usage is TRBV27 and J usage is TRBJ1-2; D is possibly TRBD1 (6 bases). The TCR originated in a man under 40 with acute or convalescent COVID-19. This CDR3 reads CASSRDRREGNYGYTF. CDR3 nucleotide sequence: TGTGCCAGCAGTAGAGACAGGCGGGAGGGTAACTATGGCTACACCTTC.